Shown below are 7 T cell receptor beta chains from a single sample sequenced in a study of blood T cell repertoires in COVID-19. Produced via immunoSEQ multiplex PCR; TCRdb's table is partial and in-frame only. The data contain about 100,000 clones, about 83% of them singletons. Sequenced sample: peripheral blood. The receptors shown here come from a human donor in a cohort sampled during active COVID-19.

The chain uses TRBV30 and TRBJ2-1; 7 bases fit TRBD2. CDR3 length: 17 residues. Looked up from germline, CDR1 is GTSNPN and CDR2 is SVGIG (reference sequence). J was trimmed by 5 bases and V by 3 bases; bases with no gene match: 16. The CDR3 DNA sequence: TGTGCCTGGAGAACCAAAAGGTTGAGGGAGGGAGACAATGAGCAGTTCTTC. This encodes CAWRTKRLREGDNEQFF.

The chain has TRBV19 and TRBJ2-2; D is uncertain. CDR1 is LNHDA and CDR2 is SQIVND in the germline V gene (reference sequence). V was clipped by 1 base and J by 4 bases, with 13 bases between them. The CDR3 contains 16 residues. CDR3 nucleotide sequence: TGTGCCAGTAGTATAGGTTCCCAGGTTCGCACCGGGGAGCTGTTTTTT. It yields the protein CASSIGSQVRTGELFF.

The gene calls are TRBV5-4 and TRBJ2-7, with TRBD1 matching over 8 bases. Germline CDR1 reads SGHNT; CDR2 reads YYREEE (reference sequence). V was clipped by 2 bases and J by 2 bases; unmatched bases: 6. This CDR3 contains 15 residues. The CDR3 sequence is CASSFPGGDAYEQYF. The CDR3 DNA reads as TGTGCCAGCAGCTTTCCAGGGGGCGATGCCTACGAGCAGTACTTC.

The chain uses TRBV27 and TRBJ2-7; TRBD2 might be the D (5 bases). V lost 0 bases to trimming and J lost 4 bases, with 7 bases between them. From germline, CDR1 is MNHEY and CDR2 SMNVEV (reference sequence). There are 13 residues in the CDR3. The CDR3 sequence: CASSLSTGYEQYF. CDR3 in DNA: TGTGCCAGCAGTTTATCGACGGGATACGAGCAGTACTTC.

The rearrangement links TRBV6-6 to TRBJ2-2, with unresolved D. With 5 bases removed from V and 7 bases from J, the gap between germline ends came to 5 bases. Germline V gene data show CDR1 as MNHNY and CDR2 as SVGAGI (reference sequence). CDR3 length equals 11 residues. The CDR3 region is CASSPFGELFF. As DNA, the CDR3 is TGTGCCAGCAGTCCTTTCGGGGAGCTGTTTTTT.

This rearrangement joins TRBV20-1 to TRBJ1-3; TRBD1 matches at 9 bases. This CDR3 has 16 amino acids. V gave up 3 bases and J gave up 3 bases; unmatched junction bases: 9. Germline values: CDR1 DFQATT, CDR2 SNEGSKA (reference sequence). CDR3 protein: CSASGGQGNFGNTIYF. The CDR3 DNA reads TGCAGTGCTAGTGGGGGACAGGGTAATTTTGGAAACACCATATATTTT.

The chain carries TRBV5-1 and TRBJ1-2, with TRBD1 matching 7 bases. The CDR3 contains 14 residues. Germline V gene data show CDR1 as SGHRS and CDR2 as YFSETQ. V dropped 2 bases and J dropped 7; count of bases not matched to a gene: 8. The CDR3 DNA follows: TGCGCCAGCAGCTTAGAGGGCCAGGGGGTTGGCTACACCTTC. This sequence encodes CASSLEGQGVGYTF.